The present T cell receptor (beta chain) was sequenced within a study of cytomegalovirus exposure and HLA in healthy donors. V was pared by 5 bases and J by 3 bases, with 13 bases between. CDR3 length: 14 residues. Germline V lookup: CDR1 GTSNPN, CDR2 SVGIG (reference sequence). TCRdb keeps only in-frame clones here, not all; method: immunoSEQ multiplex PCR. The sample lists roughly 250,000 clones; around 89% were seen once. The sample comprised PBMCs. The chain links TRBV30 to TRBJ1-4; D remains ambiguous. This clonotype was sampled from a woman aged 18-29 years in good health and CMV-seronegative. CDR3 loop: CAWSAGVANEKLFF. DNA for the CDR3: TGTGCCTGGTCGGCCGGGGTGGCTAATGAAAAACTGTTTTTT.